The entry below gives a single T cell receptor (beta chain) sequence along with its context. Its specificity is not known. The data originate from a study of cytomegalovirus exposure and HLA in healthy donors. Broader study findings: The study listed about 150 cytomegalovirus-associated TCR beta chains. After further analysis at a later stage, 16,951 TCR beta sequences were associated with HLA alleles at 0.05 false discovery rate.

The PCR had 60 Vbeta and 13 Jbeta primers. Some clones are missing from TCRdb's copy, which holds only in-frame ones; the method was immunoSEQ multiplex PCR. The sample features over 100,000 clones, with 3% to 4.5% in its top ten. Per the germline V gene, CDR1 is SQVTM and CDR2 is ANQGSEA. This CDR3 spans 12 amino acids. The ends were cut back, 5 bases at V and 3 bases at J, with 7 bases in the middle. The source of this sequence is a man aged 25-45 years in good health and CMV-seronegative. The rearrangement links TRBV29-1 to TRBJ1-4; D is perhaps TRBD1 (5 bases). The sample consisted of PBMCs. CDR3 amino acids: CSVTGANEKLFF. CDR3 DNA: TGCAGCGTTACGGGGGCTAATGAAAAACTGTTTTTT.